One and the same sample provided the 16 T cell receptor beta chains below, sequenced in a study of radiotherapy plus CTLA-4 blockade in lung cancer. Libraries were prepared by immunoSEQ multiplex PCR; TCRdb keeps only in-frame clonotypes and omits some of them. The top ten hold 6.9% of the sample, which has 120,000 or so clones, approximately 90% seen once. Sample: peripheral blood, taken from a patient treated with radiotherapy plus ipilimumab. The receptors were gathered from a human donor with non-small cell lung cancer that progressed on radiotherapy plus ipilimumab.

This clone was seen once. The rearrangement uses TRBV19 and TRBJ2-7; D tentatively reads TRBD1 or TRBD2 (5 bases each). Germline CDR1 is LNHDA and CDR2 is SQIVND (reference sequence). This CDR3 region has 15 residues. V lost 2 bases and J 1 base, leaving 12 bases between the germline ends. CDR3 residues: CASSIFGTGSYEQYF. The DNA of the CDR3 is TGTGCCAGTAGTATATTCGGGACGGGATCCTACGAGCAGTACTTC.

The chain links TRBV5-1 to TRBJ1-2; a possible D gene is TRBD1 (5 bases). The CDR3 is 13 amino acids. Trimming removed 4 bases from V and 0 bases from J, with 7 bases in between. Per the germline V gene, CDR1 is SGHRS and CDR2 is YFSETQ. CDR3 amino acids: CASSTTANYGYTF. The CDR3 DNA follows: TGCGCCAGCAGCACGACAGCTAACTATGGCTACACCTTC.

The chain recombines TRBV11-2 with TRBJ2-7; 11 bases line up with TRBD2. In germline, CDR1 is SGHAT, CDR2 FQNNGV. The CDR3 length is 14 residues. Trimming removed 4 bases from V and 8 bases from J; junction bases left unmatched: 7. This CDR3 reads CASSSETSGRKQYF. For the CDR3, the DNA is TGTGCCAGCAGCTCAGAAACTAGCGGGAGAAAGCAGTACTTC.

This chain uses TRBV5-4 with TRBJ2-5; 10 bases align to TRBD1. This CDR3 has 15 residues. Germline V gives CDR1 SGHNT, CDR2 YYREEE (reference sequence). With V trimmed by 0 bases and J by 6 bases, 5 bases remained unmatched. CDR3 sequence reads: CASSLADRGRKTQYF. Written as DNA, the CDR3 is TGTGCCAGCAGCTTGGCCGACAGGGGGCGGAAGACCCAGTACTTC.

The rearrangement uses TRBV14 and TRBJ2-1; tentative D call: TRBD1 (5 bases). Germline V gives CDR1 SGHDN, CDR2 FVKESK. This CDR3 is 11 amino acids long. V was shortened by 1 base and J by 12 bases, with 7 bases between the two germline ends. CDR3 amino acids: CASSQGGAQFF. The CDR3 region has the DNA TGTGCCAGCAGCCAAGGTGGGGCGCAGTTCTTC.

The rearrangement links TRBV5-6 to TRBJ2-7; TRBD1 is a possible D gene (6 bases). The CDR3 covers 16 residues. The V end lost 4 bases, the J end lost 3 bases, and 20 bases lay between the germline ends. Germline V gene data show CDR1 as SGHDT and CDR2 as YYEEEE. The CDR3 loop is CASSLQGSHRDYEQYF. CDR3 bases: TGTGCCAGCAGCCTTCAGGGGAGTCACCGCGACTACGAGCAGTACTTC.

The chain joins TRBV4-2 to TRBJ2-5, with 11 bases fitting TRBD2. Germline CDR1 LGHNA, CDR2 YNFKEQ. V dropped 4 bases and J dropped 3; count of bases not matched to a gene: 7. The CDR3 loop spans 16 amino acids. CDR3 in amino acids: CASSLRLAGKEETQYF. The CDR3 DNA reads TGTGCCAGCAGCCTAAGACTAGCGGGAAAGGAAGAGACCCAGTACTTC.

The chain couples TRBV5-4 to TRBJ1-4; D uncertain. The germline CDR1 and CDR2 sequences are SGHNT and YYREEE (reference sequence). Trimming removed 4 bases at V and 3 bases at J, with 13 bases between. The CDR3 extends over 15 amino acids. The CDR3 DNA sequence: TGTGCCAGCAGCCACCCGGATGTCTCTAATGAAAAACTGTTTTTT. Residues: CASSHPDVSNEKLFF.

The J gene is TRBJ1-1, the V gene TRBV7-9, with a possible D match to TRBD1 (5 bases). The V and J ends lost 2 bases and 0 bases respectively, with 16 bases between them. The germline V gene has CDR1 SEHNR and CDR2 FQNEAQ (reference sequence). The CDR3 loop spans 17 amino acids. The CDR3 region is CASSLFGHSGLNTEAFF. The CDR3 nucleotides read TGTGCCAGCAGCTTATTCGGACATTCAGGGTTGAACACTGAAGCTTTCTTT.

The CDR3 reads CAISESGGGAEKLFF. The CDR3 DNA reads TGTGCCATCAGTGAGAGCGGGGGCGGTGCTGAAAAACTGTTTTTT. The chain carries TRBV10-3 and TRBJ1-4; D might be TRBD1 (6 bases). Looked up from germline, CDR1 is ENHRY and CDR2 is SYGVKD. V gave up 2 bases and J gave up 7 bases, with 14 bases separating them. This CDR3 region has 15 residues.

The CDR3 DNA is TGTGCCAGCAGCCCGTCGAGGCCATCTTACGAGCAGTACTTC. It yields the protein CASSPSRPSYEQYF. The chain carries TRBV11-2 and TRBJ2-7; unclear D gene. V shed 5 bases and J shed 4 bases, with 15 bases lying between them. Germline loops: CDR1 SGHAT, CDR2 FQNNGV. The CDR3 is made up of 14 amino acids.

The V and J genes are TRBV6-5 and TRBJ2-7; the match to TRBD2 covers 8 bases. The V gene end was trimmed by 5 bases and the J gene end by 5 bases; junction bases not matched to a gene: 8. CDR1 is MNHEY, CDR2 SVGAGI, per germline. The CDR3 is made up of 14 amino acids. The CDR3, as DNA: TGTGCCAGCAGTCTCCGGGGGGGAGGGAACGAGCAGTACTTC. This sequence encodes CASSLRGGGNEQYF.

The chain joins TRBV5-1 to TRBJ2-1, with 11 bases aligning to TRBD2. After removal of 3 bases from V and 5 bases from J, the junction contained 10 bases not matched to a gene. The CDR3 has 17 residues. Germline CDR1 and CDR2: SGHRS and YFSETQ. The CDR3 loop reads CASSSPASGRINNEQFF. The CDR3 DNA follows: TGCGCCAGCAGCTCCCCGGCTAGCGGGAGGATCAACAATGAGCAGTTCTTC.

This sequence joins TRBV7-2 and TRBJ1-1; D ambiguous. The CDR3 has 15 amino acids. The germline V and J ends were trimmed by 1 base and 2 bases, with 11 bases remaining between them. Per germline, CDR1 SGHTA and CDR2 FQGNSA. Written as DNA, the CDR3 is TGTGCCAGCAGCTTAGTCCCAGGTTTTAACACTGAAGCTTTCTTT. This translates into CASSLVPGFNTEAFF.

The rearrangement uses TRBV5-1 and TRBJ2-5; TRBD2 is a possible D gene (6 bases). CDR3 length: 13 amino acids. Germline lookup yields CDR1 SGHRS and CDR2 YFSETQ. V was trimmed by 3 bases and J by 5 bases, leaving 11 bases between them. The DNA for the CDR3 is TGCGCCAGCAGCTCCGGGGGTGGGGAGACCCAGTACTTC. Its translation: CASSSGGGETQYF.

This chain connects TRBV2 to TRBJ1-2; D may be TRBD1 (5 bases). From germline, CDR1 is SNHLY and CDR2 FYNNEI. V lost 7 bases and J lost 4, with 19 bases in between. This CDR3 has 15 residues. The CDR3 region is CASKDLTAPSYGYTF. CDR3 bases: TGTGCCAGCAAGGACTTGACAGCCCCCAGCTATGGCTACACCTTC.